The table lists the clone carrying this T cell receptor (beta chain) with a few counts. What it binds is not known. It was with 60 Vbeta and 13 Jbeta primers that the PCR ran. Profiled with immunoSEQ multiplex PCR; TCRdb holds only in-frame clones, not every one. This table has about 110,000 clones, over 65% appearing once. The record originates from a study of cytomegalovirus exposure and HLA in healthy donors. Study-wide results and limits: An analysis was carried out at a later point. It showed that HLA-associated TCR beta chains were more clonally expanded than equally common non-associated chains. TCR beta V- and J-gene trimming was later associated with a missense DCLRE1C variant.

Trimming pared 4 bases from V and 6 bases from J, leaving 9 bases between. CDR1 MDHEN and CDR2 SYDVKM come from the germline V gene. This CDR3 is built from 12 residues. This receptor was taken from a man aged 25-45 years in good health and CMV-seropositive. The V gene is TRBV28, the J gene TRBJ1-1; the D gene is possibly TRBD1 (5 bases). The sequenced sample was PBMCs. CDR3 coding DNA: TGTGCCAGCAGTTCACAGGCCCCTGAAGCTTTCTTT. It translates to CASSSQAPEAFF.